This T cell receptor (beta chain) was retrieved from a study of T cells in Graves' hyperthyroidism and ophthalmopathy. In regard to this clonotype: Its target is not known.

The CDR3 is 18 amino acids. Germline loops: CDR1 SGHRS, CDR2 YFSETQ. The trim removed 0 bases at V and 0 bases at J, leaving 8 bases unmatched. Graves' hyperthyroidism was deemed stable given no ophthalmopathy progression within 18 months. The study enrolled patients aged 18 to 65 with newly diagnosed hyperthyroidism of under 2 months' duration. Exclusion followed for patients with uncontrolled infection, other autoimmune disease, pregnancy or lactation. RNA transcripts served as the template for amplifying TCR beta CDR3 regions. Primed by the HTBI set, a first-round RT-PCR was run on the TCR CDR3. In TCRdb, the multiplex PCR reads were re-called with MiXCR into one record per CDR3 protein. Counted here are approximately 400,000 distinct CDR3 sequences, about 16% occurring once; the ten biggest clones make up 30% to 35%. Study-wide points: The model identified upcoming ophthalmopathy a median about 6.5 months ahead of onset.

The rearrangement joins TRBV5-1 to TRBJ2-7, with 11 bases aligning to TRBD2. This clonotype was sampled from a woman in her thirties with Graves' hyperthyroidism. The material sequenced was blood. In DNA form, the CDR3 reads TGCGCCAGCAGCTTGGTAACTAGCGGGAGTCCCAACTCCTACGAGCAGTACTTC. This encodes CASSLVTSGSPNSYEQYF.